The 17 T cell receptor beta chains given below trace back to one sample, sequenced in a study of T cell responses to AZD1222 COVID-19 vaccine. The data were produced by immunoSEQ multiplex PCR, yet TCRdb's version contains in-frame clones alone and is incomplete. This table has 90,000 to 110,000 clones, 70% to 90% appearing once. The sequencing used peripheral blood, collected 28 days after the second AZD1222 dose. The receptor source for this set is an adult who received the AZD1222 COVID-19 vaccine.

The rearrangement links TRBV7-3 to TRBJ2-1, with D perhaps assigned TRBD1 or TRBD2 (6 bases each). Trimming removed 4 bases from V and 8 bases from J, with 18 bases in between. The V gene's germline CDR1 is SGHTA and CDR2 FQGTGA. CDR3 length: 15 amino acids. CDR3 in DNA: TGTGCCAGCAGCTCCAAAGGAGGGGGGATCGATGAGCAGTTCTTC. This gives the protein CASSSKGGGIDEQFF.

This rearrangement joins TRBV11-2 to TRBJ1-6, with 7 bases matching TRBD1. This CDR3 is 15 amino acids long. CDR1 is SGHAT, CDR2 FQNNGV, per germline. The V and J ends lost 7 bases and 6 bases, in that order; junction bases with no gene match: 9. Here the CDR3 reads CASTLTGPSNSPLHF. CDR3 bases: TGTGCCAGCACCCTGACAGGGCCCTCTAATTCACCCCTCCACTTT.

This chain uses TRBV6-5 with TRBJ2-7; 9 bases line up with TRBD1. Germline V CDR1 and CDR2: MNHEY, SVGAGI. Losses at the gene ends were 4 bases for V and 2 bases for J; bases not matched to a gene: 9. CDR3 length equals 16 residues. CDR3 region: CASSSRGQGQAYEQYF. CDR3 coding DNA: TGTGCCAGCAGTTCCCGGGGACAGGGACAAGCCTACGAGCAGTACTTC.

The genes are TRBV19 and TRBJ1-1; TRBD1 agrees at 10 bases. The CDR3 has 16 amino acids. Germline CDR1 LNHDA, CDR2 SQIVND (reference sequence). V shed 6 bases, J shed 2 bases, and the junction held 9 bases outside the gene matches. The CDR3 nucleotides read TGTGCCAGTAGACCGGGACAGGGGTTGCCTAACACTGAAGCTTTCTTT. Protein: CASRPGQGLPNTEAFF.

The V gene is TRBV19, the J gene TRBJ1-2, with 7 bases fitting TRBD1. The germline CDR1 and CDR2 sequences are LNHDA and SQIVND (reference sequence). Losses at the gene ends were 5 bases for V and 8 bases for J; bases not matched to a gene: 5. The CDR3 loop spans 12 amino acids. The CDR3 sequence is CASSSTGRGYTF. The CDR3 DNA sequence: TGTGCCAGTAGTTCGACAGGGAGGGGCTACACCTTC.

V usage is TRBV4-2 and J usage is TRBJ2-3; 9 positions match TRBD2. Germline V gene data show CDR1 as LGHNA and CDR2 as YNFKEQ. Germline trimming cut 0 bases from V and 2 bases from J; bases unmatched to any gene: 9. The CDR3 totals 18 residues. CDR3 region: CASSQDPRGGPDTDTQYF. As DNA, the CDR3 is TGTGCCAGCAGCCAAGATCCGCGGGGGGGCCCGGACACAGATACGCAGTATTTT.

The V gene is TRBV6-2 or TRBV6-3, the J gene TRBJ2-3; the D is unclear. Germline CDR1 reads MNHEY; CDR2 reads SVGEGT. Trimming removed 5 bases from V and 3 bases from J, with 15 bases in between. This CDR3 has 15 residues. CDR3 residues: CASSRALGGTDTQYF. The CDR3 DNA reads as TGTGCCAGCAGTCGGGCGCTAGGTGGGACAGATACGCAGTATTTT.

This clone was observed a single time. This chain links TRBV2 with TRBJ1-4; the D is unclear. CDR3 length: 13 residues. Trimming took 6 bases from V and 0 from J, leaving 5 bases between them. Germline V CDR1 and CDR2: SNHLY, FYNNEI. The CDR3 DNA reads as TGTGCCAGCAGGGGTACAACTAATGAAAAACTGTTTTTT. Translated, it gives CASRGTTNEKLFF.

The rearrangement uses TRBV5-1 and TRBJ2-3; tentative D call: TRBD1 (5 bases). The CDR3 is 14 residues long. Trimming stripped 4 bases from V and 0 bases from J, with 9 bases between. Germline CDR1 reads SGHRS; CDR2 reads YFSETQ. CDR3 sequence reads: CASSRQTSTDTQYF. CDR3 in DNA: TGCGCCAGCAGCCGACAGACGAGCACAGATACGCAGTATTTT.

J is TRBJ1-1 and V is TRBV5-4; 8 bases agree with TRBD1. J lost 4 bases, V lost 6 bases, and 11 bases had no gene match. CDR1 and CDR2 (germline): SGHNT, YYREEE (reference sequence). The CDR3 length is 15 residues. CDR3 residues: CASTLWTGSGTEAFF. CDR3 in DNA: TGTGCCAGCACCCTTTGGACAGGGAGTGGCACTGAAGCTTTCTTT.

This rearrangement joins TRBV10-1 to TRBJ2-3; the D is unclear. This CDR3 spans 15 amino acids. Germline CDR1 WNHNN, CDR2 SYGVQD (reference sequence). The V gene lost 3 bases and the J gene lost 2 bases, with 12 bases spanning the gap. CDR3 sequence reads: CASSDHREDTDTQYF. The CDR3 DNA sequence: TGCGCCAGCAGTGACCATAGGGAAGACACAGATACGCAGTATTTT.

The chain carries TRBV6-2 or TRBV6-3 and TRBJ1-1; the D gene is possibly TRBD1 (5 bases). The germline V and J ends were trimmed by 5 bases and 1 base, with 14 bases remaining between them. CDR1 and CDR2 from the germline V gene are MNHEY and SVGEGT. This CDR3 has 15 amino acids. CDR3 DNA: TGTGCCAGCAGTCATCGGGCGGGGGGGAACACTGAAGCTTTCTTT. Its translation: CASSHRAGGNTEAFF.

J is TRBJ1-2 and V is TRBV19; 7 bases align to TRBD1. The CDR3 covers 15 residues. V dropped 5 bases and J dropped 8; count of bases not matched to a gene: 14. Germline V gene sequence: CDR1 LNHDA, CDR2 SQIVND (reference sequence). The DNA for the CDR3 is TGTGCCAGTAGTCTGGGACAGCAGCGGGGAAGGGGCTACACCTTC. Translated, it gives CASSLGQQRGRGYTF.

The chain is built from TRBV3-1 (or the pseudogene TRBV3-2) and TRBJ1-1; no definite D call. The germline CDR1 and CDR2 sequences are LGHDT and YNNKEL (reference sequence). CDR3 length: 15 amino acids. V gave up 4 bases and J gave up 1 base, with 13 bases separating them. The DNA for the CDR3 is TGTGCCAGCAGCCCGTCGGACCGAGGGAACACTGAAGCTTTCTTT. Protein product: CASSPSDRGNTEAFF.

This sequence joins TRBV7-3 and TRBJ2-3; 8 bases are a match to TRBD2. The length of the CDR3 is 13 residues. The trim removed 3 bases at V and 9 bases at J, leaving 5 bases unmatched. Germline CDR1 is SGHTA and CDR2 is FQGTGA. The CDR3 is CASSFAGGDTQYF. The CDR3 coding sequence is TGTGCCAGCAGCTTCGCGGGAGGAGACACGCAGTATTTT.

This clone was observed a few times. This chain connects TRBV6-4 to TRBJ2-2; D ambiguous. V shed 0 bases and J shed 4 bases, with 3 bases lying between them. The CDR3 is 13 residues long. Germline V CDR1 and CDR2: MRHNA, SNTAGT. The CDR3 nucleotides are TGTGCCAGCAGTGACTCGGGCACCGGGGAGCTGTTTTTT. It encodes CASSDSGTGELFF.

The chain combines TRBV19 with TRBJ1-2, with a possible D match to TRBD1 (6 bases). Germline CDR1 LNHDA, CDR2 SQIVND (reference sequence). CDR3 size: 12 residues. V was clipped by 7 bases and J by 4 bases, with 10 bases between them. CDR3 coding DNA: TGTGCCAGTACCGGGGACACCTATGGCTACACCTTC. Amino acids: CASTGDTYGYTF. Using reference TRBV19 and TRBJ1-2 for the parts outside the CDR3, the full variable domain is DGGITQSPKYLFRKEGQNVTLSCEQNLNHDAMYWYRQDPGQGLRLIYYSQIVNDFQKGDIAEGYSVSREKKESFPLTVTSAQKNPTAFYLCASTGDTYGYTFGSGTRLTVV.